This T cell receptor (beta chain) was sequenced during a study of cytomegalovirus exposure and HLA in healthy donors. PCR amplification relied on 60 Vbeta primers (plus 13 Jbeta primers). The data were produced by immunoSEQ multiplex PCR, yet TCRdb's version contains in-frame clones alone and is incomplete. Across around 100,000 clones, the top ten clones capture more than 3% of the sample. The germline V gene encodes CDR1 LGHNA and CDR2 YNFKEQ. The CDR3 extends over 15 amino acids. V shed 1 base and J 7 bases; nucleotides not matched to a gene: 7. V gene TRBV4-2 combines with J gene TRBJ1-2, with 9 bases aligning to TRBD1. Sequenced sample: PBMCs. This clonotype was obtained from a young man in good health and CMV-seronegative. CDR3 region: CASSQGPGQGRGYTF. For the CDR3, the DNA is TGTGCCAGCAGCCAAGGGCCGGGACAGGGACGTGGCTACACCTTC.